These 17 T cell receptor beta chains were all obtained from the same sample, sequenced in a study of a mutant IDH1 vaccine in newly diagnosed glioma. Only in-frame clones appear in the TCRdb table, and some are missing; sequencing was by immunoSEQ multiplex PCR. The table shows tens of thousands of clones, with less than 75% occurring only once. Antigens of these TCRs are unknown. The time point: week 47, end of study. Vaccination comprised doses that each held 300 ug of mutant IDH1 20-mer peptide, plus topical imiquimod. The sample was peripheral blood mononuclear cells (PBMCs), taken from a glioma patient whose treatment included an IDH1 peptide vaccine. These receptors were taken from a man between 40 and 49 years old with glioma. Some clones in this sample may be carry-over from other donors' samples.

This chain uses TRBV5-1 with TRBJ1-2; D is unclear. Between the trimmed V and J ends, which lost 0 bases and 0 bases, there was a span of 12 bases. Germline V gene sequence: CDR1 SGHRS, CDR2 YFSETQ. This CDR3 has 16 amino acids. CDR3 sequence reads: CASSLVPSDPNYGYTF. The CDR3 region has the DNA TGCGCCAGCAGCTTGGTGCCTTCCGATCCTAACTATGGCTACACCTTC.

The rearrangement uses TRBV30 and TRBJ2-6; no definite D call. This CDR3 has 13 amino acids. The V end was cut by 3 bases, the J end by 4 bases, with 7 bases between. Looked up from germline, CDR1 is GTSNPN and CDR2 is SVGIG (reference sequence). CDR3 nucleotides: TGTGCCTGGAGCCTAAAGGGGGCCAACGTCCTGACTTTC. Encoded protein: CAWSLKGANVLTF.

This chain joins TRBV9 and TRBJ2-3; TRBD1 agrees at 10 bases. This CDR3 is built from 16 residues. Germline V gene sequence: CDR1 SGDLS, CDR2 YYNGEE. Trimming cost V 3 bases and J 1 base; bases outside gene matches: 5. CDR3 residues: CASSGRTGGGTDTQYF. The CDR3, as DNA: TGTGCCAGCAGCGGACGGACAGGGGGAGGCACAGATACGCAGTATTTT.

The chain recombines TRBV9 with TRBJ1-1; 8 bases line up with TRBD1. The CDR3 totals 13 residues. The ends lost 6 bases at V and 5 bases at J; junction bases unmatched: 6. CDR1 is SGDLS and CDR2 is YYNGEE in the germline V gene. CDR3 DNA: TGTGCCAGCAACGACAGGGGTGGAACTGAAGCTTTCTTT. Protein: CASNDRGGTEAFF.

This clone was seen only once. The rearrangement joins TRBV6-5 to TRBJ1-1, with a weak D call TRBD1 (6 bases). CDR1 is MNHEY and CDR2 is SVGAGI in the germline V gene. Deletions cut 4 bases from V and 11 bases from J, with 23 bases between. The CDR3 is 15 residues long. The CDR3 loop is CASSSFRGGSLWAFF. In DNA, the CDR3 is TGTGCCAGCAGTTCATTCAGGGGTGGCTCCCTGTGGGCTTTCTTT.

This clone came up a few times. V and J are TRBV4-1 and TRBJ2-6; D is possibly TRBD1 (6 bases). With 0 bases removed from V and 1 base from J, the gap between germline ends came to 7 bases. CDR3 length: 16 amino acids. CDR1 MGHRA and CDR2 YSYEKL come from the germline V gene. The CDR3 DNA is TGCGCCAGCAGCCAAGAAACAGGGTCTGGGGCCAACGTCCTGACTTTC. Protein product: CASSQETGSGANVLTF.

The gene calls are TRBV2 and TRBJ2-7; the D call may be TRBD1 or TRBD2 (6 bases each). CDR3 size: 15 residues. The germline CDR1 and CDR2 sequences are SNHLY and FYNNEI. The germline V and J ends were trimmed by 10 bases and 1 base, with 20 bases remaining between them. The chain's CDR3 is CATGGQESPSYEQYF. The CDR3 coding sequence is TGTGCCACCGGGGGCCAGGAATCACCTTCCTACGAGCAGTACTTC.

The rearrangement uses TRBV29-1 and TRBJ2-1; D perhaps matches TRBD1 (5 bases). The germline CDR1 and CDR2 sequences are SQVTM and ANQGSEA. V lost 7 bases to trimming and J lost 6 bases, with 16 bases between them. The CDR3 covers 13 residues. This CDR3 is CSARHGAGNEQFF. CDR3 nucleotides: TGCAGCGCCCGCCATGGGGCAGGCAATGAGCAGTTCTTC.

V gene TRBV7-9 combines with J gene TRBJ1-2, with a weak D call TRBD1 (6 bases). Trimming removed 1 base at V and 7 bases at J, with 13 bases between. CDR1 and CDR2 (germline): SEHNR, FQNEAQ (reference sequence). This CDR3 has 14 amino acids. Here the CDR3 reads CASSLGGGRPGYTF. In nucleotides, the CDR3 is TGTGCCAGCAGCTTAGGGGGGGGCCGGCCTGGCTACACCTTC.

The gene calls are TRBV5-1 and TRBJ2-3; D gene uncertain. Germline V gene data show CDR1 as SGHRS and CDR2 as YFSETQ. CDR3 size: 15 residues. V shed 0 bases and J shed 2 bases, with 10 bases lying between them. DNA for the CDR3: TGCGCCAGCAGCTTGGCTTGGGGAACCACAGATACGCAGTATTTT. Residues: CASSLAWGTTDTQYF.

V usage is TRBV18 and J usage is TRBJ1-5; perhaps TRBD1 as D (5 bases). The length of the CDR3 is 13 residues. V lost 6 bases and J lost 4, with 10 bases in between. Germline CDR1 is KGHSH and CDR2 is LQKENI. The CDR3 reads CASSTGGNQPQHF. The CDR3 DNA reads TGTGCCAGCTCCACGGGGGGTAATCAGCCCCAGCATTTT.

The genes are TRBV27 and TRBJ2-2; maybe TRBD1 (6 bases). V was cut by 8 bases and J by 6 bases, with 10 bases left in between. The germline gives CDR1 MNHEY, CDR2 SMNVEV (reference sequence). The CDR3 spans 12 residues. The CDR3 is CASSRGPGELFF. The CDR3 nucleotides are TGTGCCAGCTCCAGGGGTCCCGGGGAGCTGTTTTTT.

V usage is TRBV19 and J usage is TRBJ2-2; TRBD2 matches at 9 bases. After removal of 5 bases from V and 15 bases from J, the junction contained 10 bases not matched to a gene. The CDR3 has 13 residues. Germline CDR1 is LNHDA and CDR2 is SQIVND (reference sequence). The CDR3 region is CASSPAGGRSLFF. In nucleotides, the CDR3 is TGTGCCAGTAGTCCTGCGGGGGGGCGATCTTTGTTTTTT.

The chain couples TRBV27 to TRBJ1-6; 11 bases map to TRBD1. Germline CDR1 is MNHEY and CDR2 is SMNVEV (reference sequence). The CDR3 extends over 13 amino acids. The trim removed 6 bases at V and 9 bases at J, leaving 1 base unmatched. CDR3 DNA sequence: TGTGCCAGCAGGGGGACAGGGGGTTCACCCCTCCACTTT. Translated: CASRGTGGSPLHF.

The chain combines TRBV6-1 with TRBJ2-2, with TRBD1 matching over 10 bases. Germline V gives CDR1 MNHNS, CDR2 SASEGT. CDR3 length: 16 residues. V shed 3 bases, J shed 0 bases, and the junction held 1 base outside the gene matches. CDR3 residues: CASSETGGPNTGELFF. In nucleotides, the CDR3 is TGTGCCAGCAGTGAGACAGGGGGCCCGAACACCGGGGAGCTGTTTTTT.

The chain carries TRBV27 and TRBJ1-2; TRBD1 matches 8 bases. The V gene end was trimmed by 1 base and the J gene end by 4 bases; junction bases not matched to a gene: 5. The V gene's germline CDR1 is MNHEY and CDR2 SMNVEV (reference sequence). This CDR3 comprises 15 residues. As DNA, the CDR3 is TGTGCCAGCAGTTTATATGGACAGGGACTCTATGGCTACACCTTC. It yields the protein CASSLYGQGLYGYTF.

This sequence joins TRBV5-1 and TRBJ2-3; D may be TRBD1 (5 bases). Trimming left V 3 bases short and J 0 bases short, with 8 bases between. This CDR3 has 14 amino acids. Germline values: CDR1 SGHRS, CDR2 YFSETQ. The CDR3 spells CASSSYRSTDTQYF. DNA of the CDR3: TGCGCCAGCAGCTCATACAGGAGCACAGATACGCAGTATTTT.